The 23 T cell receptor beta chains presented below share a single source sample, sequenced in a study of CD8 T cells in ankylosing spondylitis. The study's findings and limits: Blood from ankylosing spondylitis patients appeared to carry a characteristic roughly 8-variant TCR beta motif.

TCRdb fed the 5' RACE reads into MiXCR, producing one record per CDR3 protein. The sample contains about 540,000 distinct CDR3 sequences, approximately 11% of which appear only once. Which antigens these TCRs recognize remains unknown. Sequencing used blood, either unsorted or a sorted T cell fraction (not recorded which). The receptors derive from a male donor with ankylosing spondylitis.

The chain recombines TRBV11-2 with TRBJ1-1, with D maybe TRBD1 (5 bases). The CDR3 spans 14 residues. Germline CDR1 and CDR2: SGHAT and FQNNGV. V lost 5 bases and J 1 base, leaving 11 bases between the germline ends. The CDR3 spells CASSQTVTNTEAFF. The CDR3 DNA sequence: TGTGCCAGCAGCCAGACAGTAACGAACACTGAAGCTTTCTTT.

The rearrangement joins TRBV20-1 to TRBJ2-1, with 7 bases matching TRBD1. The CDR3 is made up of 12 amino acids. After removal of 2 bases from V and 12 bases from J, the junction contained 7 bases not matched to a gene. The germline gives CDR1 DFQATT, CDR2 SNEGSKA (reference sequence). In DNA form, the CDR3 reads TGCAGTGCTAGACCGACAGGGCTCGGGCAGTTCTTC. This translates into CSARPTGLGQFF.

This clonotype has more than one count but fewer than ten. The chain carries TRBV20-1 and TRBJ2-3; D is perhaps TRBD1 or TRBD2 (5 bases each). Germline CDR1 is DFQATT and CDR2 is SNEGSKA (reference sequence). Trimming took off 5 bases at V and 4 bases at J, with 25 bases between the two ends. The CDR3 has 17 amino acids. The CDR3: CSAALRGVEMRADTQYF. In DNA form, the CDR3 reads TGCAGTGCTGCACTAAGGGGAGTTGAAATGCGGGCAGATACGCAGTATTTT.

This clonotype was detected a few times. The chain links TRBV6-1 to TRBJ1-1; D unclear. Germline lookup yields CDR1 MNHNS and CDR2 SASEGT. The CDR3 is made up of 15 amino acids. Trimming removed 3 bases at V and 3 bases at J, with 14 bases between. The CDR3 bases are TGTGCCAGCAGTGAGGCGGCGAACGAGGACACTGAAGCTTTCTTT. Amino acids: CASSEAANEDTEAFF.

This clonotype was observed a handful of times. The rearrangement joins TRBV4-2 to TRBJ1-4, with TRBD1 identical over 11 bases. Trimming took 1 base from V and 8 from J; bases not matched to a gene: 12. Germline V gene data show CDR1 as LGHNA and CDR2 as YNFKEQ. The CDR3 consists of 18 residues. DNA of the CDR3: TGTGCCAGCAGCCAAGTGCTCCTAGTTTGGACAGGGGGCGAAAAACTGTTTTTT. It yields the protein CASSQVLLVWTGGEKLFF.

As DNA, the CDR3 is TGTGCCAGCAGTGGACAGGGAACTAGCGGGAGGAATGAGCAGTTCTTC. This sequence encodes CASSGQGTSGRNEQFF. The rearrangement uses TRBV6-4 and TRBJ2-1; 12 positions match TRBD2. V shed 4 bases, J shed 7 bases, and the junction held 8 bases outside the gene matches. This CDR3 has 16 residues. Germline loops: CDR1 MRHNA, CDR2 SNTAGT.

This clonotype was recorded at least ten times. The genes are TRBV12-3 or TRBV12-4 and TRBJ2-1; 8 nucleotides line up with TRBD1. This CDR3 region has 15 residues. V dropped 5 bases and J dropped 1; count of bases not matched to a gene: 4. The chain's CDR3 is CASSPTGGSYNEQFF. CDR3 nucleotide sequence: TGTGCCAGCAGTCCCACAGGGGGTTCCTACAATGAGCAGTTCTTC.

The chain carries TRBV3-1 and TRBJ2-1, with 12 bases identical to TRBD2. Germline CDR1 and CDR2: LGHDT and YNNKEL (reference sequence). With V trimmed by 0 bases and J by 12 bases, 9 bases remained unmatched. The CDR3 runs to 16 residues. CDR3 bases: TGTGCCAGCAGCCAAGAGTACGAGACTAGCGGGAGTTTGCAGTTCTTC. Protein: CASSQEYETSGSLQFF.

V usage is TRBV3-1 and J usage is TRBJ2-2, with 8 nucleotides matching TRBD1. CDR1 and CDR2 from the germline V gene are LGHDT and YNNKEL (reference sequence). The CDR3 is 15 residues long. The V gene end was trimmed by 3 bases and the J gene end by 5 bases; junction bases not matched to a gene: 5. The CDR3 region is CASSQKGQGTGELFF. The DNA for the CDR3 is TGTGCCAGCAGCCAGAAAGGACAGGGAACCGGGGAGCTGTTTTTT.

This clonotype showed up just a few times. The CDR3, as DNA: TGTGCCACCAGCAGAGATAAGCGGGCCGCTGCCTACGAGCAGTACGTC. This codes for CATSRDKRAAAYEQYV. This chain uses TRBV15 with TRBJ2-7; D is possibly TRBD2 (6 bases). This CDR3 comprises 16 residues. With 0 bases removed from V and 2 bases from J, the gap between germline ends came to 14 bases. In germline, CDR1 is LNHNV, CDR2 YYDKDF (reference sequence).

V and J are TRBV5-1 and TRBJ2-3, with 16 bases matching TRBD2. CDR1 is SGHRS, CDR2 YFSETQ, per germline. The CDR3 covers 19 residues. Trimming removed 3 bases from V and 0 bases from J; junction bases left unmatched: 7. The CDR3 DNA sequence: TGCGCCAGCAGCTCCGCCGGGACTAGCGGGAGGGCCAGCACAGATACGCAGTATTTT. It yields the protein CASSSAGTSGRASTDTQYF.

Concerning this clonotype: A read error may account for a junction end that differs from germline. The V call is TRBV5-1, the J call TRBJ2-7; no clear D. The V gene's germline CDR1 is SGHRS and CDR2 YFSETQ. This CDR3 contains 14 residues. CDR3 nucleotides: TGCGCCAGCAGCCACTCGGAACCGACCTACGGGCAGTACTTC. It encodes CASSHSEPTYGQYF.

This clonotype was detected ten times or more. The gene calls are TRBV5-1 and TRBJ2-1, with 8 bases fitting TRBD2. Germline trimming cut 4 bases from V and 9 bases from J; bases unmatched to any gene: 6. CDR3 length equals 13 residues. CDR1 and CDR2 from the germline V gene are SGHRS and YFSETQ. The CDR3 DNA sequence: TGCGCCAGCAGCCAGACTAGCGTGGGTGAGCAGTTCTTC. Its translation is CASSQTSVGEQFF.

This clonotype was counted between two and nine times. The gene calls are TRBV7-9 and TRBJ2-1; maybe TRBD2 (7 bases). Per germline, CDR1 SEHNR and CDR2 FQNEAQ (reference sequence). The CDR3 consists of 13 residues. V shed 7 bases and J shed 9 bases, with 16 bases lying between them. CDR3 amino acids: CASTQGWEGEQFF. DNA of the CDR3: TGTGCCAGCACCCAGGGGTGGGAGGGTGAGCAGTTCTTC.

This clonotype was recorded many times. This chain links TRBV12-3 or TRBV12-4 with TRBJ2-1; D gene unclear. Trimming shortened V by 7 bases and J by 6 bases, and 13 bases separated the two germline ends. This CDR3 is 13 amino acids long. In DNA form, the CDR3 reads TGTGCCAGCAAACCGGACCCCGCCAATGAGCAGTTCTTC. It translates to CASKPDPANEQFF.

This clonotype was counted between two and nine times. V usage is TRBV27 and J usage is TRBJ1-2; possible D gene TRBD1, 6 bases. CDR3 length: 14 amino acids. V was clipped by 5 bases and J by 7 bases, with 17 bases between them. The germline V gene has CDR1 MNHEY and CDR2 SMNVEV (reference sequence). In DNA form, the CDR3 reads TGTGCCAGCAGTCATGTCTCAGGGACATCTGGCTACACCTTC. It specifies CASSHVSGTSGYTF.

This clonotype was observed a few times. CDR3: CASSPGVAGWDEQYV. The CDR3 DNA reads as TGTGCCAGCAGCCCCGGAGTAGCGGGATGGGACGAGCAGTACGTC. The chain employs TRBV11-2 and TRBJ2-7, with 8 bases fitting TRBD2. The CDR3 is made up of 15 amino acids. CDR1 is SGHAT, CDR2 FQNNGV, per germline. With 5 bases clipped from V and 5 bases from J, the junction kept 11 bases outside the gene matches.

This chain connects TRBV4-2 to TRBJ2-1; no clear D gene. Trimming cost V 3 bases and J 3 bases, with 9 bases left between them. This CDR3 is built from 14 residues. Germline CDR1 LGHNA, CDR2 YNFKEQ. CDR3 amino acids: CASSHPGNYNEQFF. The CDR3 DNA reads as TGTGCCAGCAGCCACCCGGGCAACTACAATGAGCAGTTCTTC.

The chain has TRBV5-5 and TRBJ2-1, with D perhaps matching TRBD2 (6 bases). Per the germline V gene, CDR1 is SGHKS and CDR2 is YYEKEE (reference sequence). The CDR3 covers 17 residues. V dropped 1 base and J dropped 4 bases, with 18 bases sitting between them. This chain's CDR3 is CASSLLPTGLEYNEQFF. The CDR3 DNA sequence: TGTGCCAGCAGCTTGCTCCCTACGGGACTCGAATACAATGAGCAGTTCTTC.

This clonotype was recorded a few times. The chain joins TRBV20-1 to TRBJ2-6; no clear D gene. CDR1 and CDR2 (germline): DFQATT, SNEGSKA (reference sequence). The CDR3 is 14 residues long. Trimming removed 1 base at V and 2 bases at J, with 6 bases between. CDR3 coding DNA: TGCAGTGCTAGAGCCCTAGCTGGGGCCAACGTCCTGACTTTC. Translated, it gives CSARALAGANVLTF.

The sample holds many counts of this clonotype. This chain uses TRBV5-1 with TRBJ1-3; D is unresolved. Germline CDR1 SGHRS, CDR2 YFSETQ. Between the trimmed V and J ends, which lost 2 bases and 3 bases, there was a span of 0 bases. The CDR3 is made up of 11 amino acids. The CDR3 reads CASSFGNTIYF. In nucleotides, the CDR3 is TGCGCCAGCAGCTTTGGAAACACCATATATTTT.

V is TRBV15 and J is TRBJ2-1, with 9 nucleotides matching TRBD2. The CDR3 spans 17 residues. V was pared by 0 bases and J by 5 bases, with 8 bases of the junction left unmatched. Germline V lookup: CDR1 LNHNV, CDR2 YYDKDF (reference sequence). The CDR3 sequence: CATSRDRGLAGNNEQFF. The CDR3 DNA reads TGTGCCACCAGCAGAGATAGAGGGCTAGCGGGGAACAATGAGCAGTTCTTC.

This rearrangement joins TRBV4-2 to TRBJ2-1, with D perhaps matching TRBD2 (6 bases). This CDR3 has 16 amino acids. V was cut by 6 bases and J by 0 bases, with 15 bases left in between. Germline V gene lookup returns CDR1 LGHNA and CDR2 YNFKEQ. CDR3 protein: CASSPRGVSSYNEQFF. For the CDR3, the DNA is TGTGCCAGCAGTCCGCGCGGGGTGAGCTCCTACAATGAGCAGTTCTTC.